This passage covers 24 T cell receptor beta chains from one sample sequenced in a study of shared T cell receptors in the human thymus. Generated by immunoSEQ multiplex PCR, the TCRdb table keeps only in-frame clones and is missing some. The sample yields approximately 490,000 clones, around 82% seen once. These same records also appear under a second study, on human thymus T cells.

The sequencing sample was made of thymocytes. These TCRs come from a boy younger than two with a congenital heart defect.

The chain joins TRBV7-2 to TRBJ2-7; TRBD1 matches at 9 bases. Germline values: CDR1 SGHTA, CDR2 FQGNSA. The CDR3 contains 16 residues. Germline trimming cut 2 bases from V and 5 bases from J; bases unmatched to any gene: 10. The CDR3 DNA follows: TGTGCCAGCAGCTTATCGGACAGGGGAAGTGTGAACGAGCAGTACTTC. As protein: CASSLSDRGSVNEQYF.

The J gene is TRBJ2-2, the V gene TRBV15; maybe TRBD1 (5 bases). The CDR3 consists of 16 residues. V dropped 1 base and J dropped 7 bases, with 16 bases sitting between them. Germline CDR1 is LNHNV and CDR2 is YYDKDF (reference sequence). CDR3: CATSRVGQGLGGELFF. The CDR3 bases are TGTGCCACCAGCAGAGTGGGGCAGGGCCTTGGCGGGGAGCTGTTTTTT.

This clone was picked up a small number of times. V and J are TRBV28 and TRBJ2-1; 8 bases agree with TRBD1. V trimming: 5 bases; J trimming: 5 bases; junction bases outside the gene matches: 8. This CDR3 contains 15 residues. Germline V lookup: CDR1 MDHEN, CDR2 SYDVKM. The CDR3 region is CASSPTGENDNEQFF. In DNA, the CDR3 is TGTGCCAGCAGTCCGACAGGGGAGAACGACAATGAGCAGTTCTTC.

The chain links TRBV9 to TRBJ2-1; 8 bases match TRBD1. V gave up 0 bases and J gave up 5 bases; unmatched junction bases: 4. In germline, CDR1 is SGDLS, CDR2 YYNGEE. The CDR3 totals 15 residues. DNA of the CDR3: TGTGCCAGCAGCGTAGTCCAGGGGGCAAACAATGAGCAGTTCTTC. Protein sequence: CASSVVQGANNEQFF.

This clone has more than one count but fewer than ten. Within the sample, other DNA sequences also encode this same CDR3. J is TRBJ2-7 and V is TRBV27, with 7 bases identical to TRBD1. J gave up 1 base and V 5 bases, and 5 bases lay outside the gene matches. Germline CDR1 reads MNHEY; CDR2 reads SMNVEV (reference sequence). This CDR3 comprises 14 residues. As DNA, the CDR3 is TGTGCCAGCAGTCCGGGGACAGATTCCTACGAGCAGTACTTC. Protein sequence: CASSPGTDSYEQYF.

The J gene is TRBJ1-4, the V gene TRBV7-9; a weak D match, TRBD1 (6 bases). V was pared by 10 bases and J by 8 bases, with 29 bases between. The germline CDR1 and CDR2 sequences are SEHNR and FQNEAQ (reference sequence). The CDR3 sequence is 17 residues long. CDR3 residues: CATAPLGGGQGWEKLFF. The DNA for the CDR3 is TGTGCCACCGCCCCCTTAGGAGGTGGGCAGGGGTGGGAAAAACTGTTTTTT.

The V and J genes are TRBV6-1 and TRBJ2-7, with TRBD2 matching over 12 bases. This CDR3 comprises 18 residues. Germline V CDR1 and CDR2: MNHNS, SASEGT. After removal of 4 bases from V and 5 bases from J, the junction contained 15 bases not matched to a gene. The CDR3 protein is CASSVRTSTSGRPHEQYF. In nucleotides, the CDR3 is TGTGCCAGCAGTGTCCGGACAAGTACTAGCGGGAGGCCCCACGAGCAGTACTTC.

The rearrangement links TRBV4-2 to TRBJ2-7, with TRBD2 identical over 8 bases. The length of the CDR3 is 16 residues. The V segment lost 0 bases and the J segment 4 bases; nucleotides outside the gene matches: 8. Germline CDR1 and CDR2: LGHNA and YNFKEQ. This CDR3 is CASSQDGRAGDYEQYF. The CDR3 DNA sequence: TGTGCCAGCAGCCAAGATGGTCGAGCGGGAGATTACGAGCAGTACTTC.

The rearrangement links TRBV7-6 to TRBJ2-5; weak D call: TRBD2 (6 bases). Trimming took 2 bases from V and 4 from J, leaving 14 bases between them. The CDR3 runs 15 residues. Germline V lookup: CDR1 SGHVS, CDR2 FNYEAQ. The CDR3 DNA sequence: TGTGCCAGCAGCTTAAAAATGAGCGGGCGAGAGACCCAGTACTTC. Amino acids: CASSLKMSGRETQYF.

The chain carries TRBV28 and TRBJ1-6; TRBD1 aligns across 10 bases. The germline V gene has CDR1 MDHEN and CDR2 SYDVKM. The CDR3 is 14 residues long. Losses at the gene ends were 4 bases for V and 10 bases for J; bases not matched to a gene: 4. The CDR3 region is CASSSGTGESPLHF. For the CDR3, the DNA is TGTGCCAGCAGTTCCGGGACAGGGGAATCACCCCTCCACTTT.

V and J are TRBV25-1 and TRBJ2-3; TRBD1 is a possible D gene (5 bases). Trimming pared 3 bases from V and 0 bases from J, leaving 16 bases between. Germline V CDR1 and CDR2: MGHDK, SYGVNS. The CDR3 runs 17 residues. The CDR3 region is CASSDGDVGPSTDTQYF. The CDR3 coding sequence is TGTGCCAGCAGTGATGGGGATGTGGGGCCGAGCACAGATACGCAGTATTTT.

The V and J genes are TRBV5-4 and TRBJ2-1, with D perhaps TRBD2 (5 bases). Germline V CDR1 and CDR2: SGHNT, YYREEE (reference sequence). The CDR3 length is 15 residues. With 4 bases removed from V and 6 bases from J, the gap between germline ends came to 17 bases. The CDR3 protein is CASSPVRERGNEQFF. The DNA for the CDR3 is TGTGCCAGCAGCCCGGTAAGGGAGCGAGGCAATGAGCAGTTCTTC.

This sequence joins TRBV12-5 and TRBJ1-2; no firm D call. This CDR3 comprises 16 residues. Germline-derived CDR1 and CDR2 are LGHNT and FRNRAP. V lost 3 bases and J lost 0, with 14 bases in between. CDR3 sequence reads: CASGFRRQKPNYGYTF. CDR3 DNA: TGTGCTAGTGGTTTCCGACGACAAAAGCCTAACTATGGCTACACCTTC. Full variable domain (remainder filled in from reference TRBV12-5 and TRBJ1-2): DARVTQTPRHKVTEMGQEVTMRCQPILGHNTVFWYRQTMMQGLELLAYFRNRAPLDDSGMPKDRFSAEMPDATLATLKIQPSEPRDSAVYFCASGFRRQKPNYGYTFGSGTRLTVV.

The CDR3 loop is CAWSGSYGYTF. The CDR3 nucleotides read TGTGCCTGGAGTGGTAGCTATGGCTACACCTTC. The rearrangement uses TRBV30 and TRBJ1-2, with D hard to call. CDR1 GTSNPN and CDR2 SVGIG come from the germline V gene (reference sequence). The CDR3 has 11 residues. V gave up 1 base and J gave up 4 bases, with 4 bases separating them.

The chain couples TRBV13 to TRBJ2-5; 9 bases fit TRBD1. J was trimmed by 6 bases and V by 4 bases; bases with no gene match: 6. CDR1 and CDR2 from the germline V gene are PRHDT and FYEKMQ (reference sequence). The CDR3 has 14 residues. In DNA, the CDR3 is TGTGCCAGCAGCTCGGACAGGGGTGGAAAGACCCAGTACTTC. This codes for CASSSDRGGKTQYF.

This rearrangement joins TRBV25-1 to TRBJ2-7; 12 bases are a match to TRBD1. Germline loops: CDR1 MGHDK, CDR2 SYGVNS. The CDR3 is 16 amino acids. J gave up 0 bases and V 1 base, and 1 base lay outside the gene matches. The CDR3 protein is CASSEWDRGLSYEQYF. For the CDR3, the DNA is TGTGCCAGCAGTGAATGGGACAGGGGGCTCTCCTACGAGCAGTACTTC.

CDR3 nucleotide sequence: TGTGCCAGCAGTTGGCCAGGGCGGTACAATGAGCAGTTCTTC. This sequence encodes CASSWPGRYNEQFF. The rearrangement uses TRBV28 and TRBJ2-1; a weak D match, TRBD1 (5 bases). The V gene's germline CDR1 is MDHEN and CDR2 SYDVKM. V shed 4 bases and J shed 4 bases, with 11 bases lying between them. The CDR3 extends over 14 amino acids.

This clone has a handful of counts. This chain uses TRBV11-2 with TRBJ2-3; 7 positions agree with TRBD2. Trimming cost V 0 bases and J 4 bases; bases outside gene matches: 7. This CDR3 contains 16 residues. The germline V gene has CDR1 SGHAT and CDR2 FQNNGV. The CDR3 loop reads CASSLDPRGSPDTQYF. The CDR3 DNA follows: TGTGCCAGCAGCTTAGATCCGCGCGGGAGCCCAGATACGCAGTATTTT.

This clone was seen just once. The chain uses TRBV28 and TRBJ2-7, with 8 positions matching TRBD1. The CDR3 is 21 amino acids. J was trimmed by 3 bases and V by 3 bases; bases with no gene match: 25. Per the germline V gene, CDR1 is MDHEN and CDR2 is SYDVKM. The CDR3 sequence is CASSFTNDPERQGWGDYEQYF. DNA for the CDR3: TGTGCCAGCAGTTTTACAAATGACCCTGAGAGACAGGGGTGGGGGGACTACGAGCAGTACTTC.

This clone was seen a few times. This chain uses TRBV13 with TRBJ2-7; 10 bases are a match to TRBD2. The CDR3 is 16 amino acids. From germline, CDR1 is PRHDT and CDR2 FYEKMQ (reference sequence). V lost 4 bases and J lost 0; bases outside the gene matches: 6. CDR3 DNA: TGTGCCAGCAGCTCCTCCCCTAGCGGGAGCTCCTACGAGCAGTACTTC. Translating gives CASSSSPSGSSYEQYF. The full variable domain, its missing parts supplied by reference TRBV13 and TRBJ2-7, is AAGVIQSPRHLIKEKRETATLKCYPIPRHDTVYWYQQGPGQDPQFLISFYEKMQSDKGSIPDRFSAQQFSDYHSELNMSSLELGDSALYFCASSSSPSGSSYEQYFGPGTRLTVT.

V and J are TRBV4-1 and TRBJ2-3; 12 bases line up with TRBD2. Germline lookup yields CDR1 MGHRA and CDR2 YSYEKL. This CDR3 region has 19 residues. J lost 6 bases, V lost 6 bases, and 19 bases had no gene match. DNA of the CDR3: TGCGCCAGCAGTCTTTTACCGACCGGGACTAGCGGGCCCCCGGATACGCAGTATTTT. It codes for CASSLLPTGTSGPPDTQYF.

The chain carries TRBV4-1 and TRBJ1-2, with TRBD1 matching 12 bases. There are 16 residues in the CDR3. Germline V lookup: CDR1 MGHRA, CDR2 YSYEKL. The V gene end was trimmed by 4 bases and the J gene end by 7 bases; junction bases not matched to a gene: 10. For the CDR3, the DNA is TGCGCCAGCAGCCCCAACTGGGACAGGGGGCAAGGTGGCTACACCTTC. Amino acids: CASSPNWDRGQGGYTF.

V gene TRBV15 combines with J gene TRBJ2-2; D not certain. V was trimmed by 0 bases and J by 0 bases, leaving 8 bases between them. Germline V gene lookup returns CDR1 LNHNV and CDR2 YYDKDF (reference sequence). CDR3 size: 16 residues. The CDR3: CATSREPGTNTGELFF. Here the CDR3 DNA reads TGTGCCACCAGCAGAGAGCCAGGAACGAACACCGGGGAGCTGTTTTTT.

This rearrangement joins TRBV25-1 to TRBJ1-4; D is uncertain. The CDR3 covers 15 residues. Trimming removed 2 bases at V and 2 bases at J, with 9 bases between. CDR1 is MGHDK, CDR2 SYGVNS, per germline. The CDR3 region is CASSETSQTNEKLFF. The CDR3 DNA follows: TGTGCCAGCAGTGAAACCTCGCAGACTAATGAAAAACTGTTTTTT.